Below, one T cell receptor beta chain is given with its context. The data derive from a study of blood T cell repertoires in COVID-19. Repertoires were generated with immunoSEQ multiplex PCR, while TCRdb's copy carries only in-frame clones and drops some. The table lists 160,000 or so clones, nearly 80% of them singletons. V shed 3 bases, J shed 2 bases, and the junction held 9 bases outside the gene matches. Germline V gene sequence: CDR1 MGHRA, CDR2 YSYEKL. The length of the CDR3 is 17 residues. The clonotype comes from a woman aged 80 or over with acute or convalescent COVID-19. The chain carries TRBV4-1 and TRBJ2-1, with TRBD2 matching over 8 bases. Sequencing was done on a sample of peripheral blood. The CDR3 coding sequence is TGCGCCAGCAGCCAGTCGGCCCGCGGGGGGCCCTACAATGAGCAGTTCTTC. Translated, it gives CASSQSARGGPYNEQFF.